Below, 2 T cell receptor beta chains from the same sample are listed, as sequenced in a study of identical twins. Using its own MiXCR run on the 5' RACE reads, TCRdb lists one record per CDR3 protein. This sample has about 470,000 distinct CDR3 sequences, with approximately 25% found just once. The sample was also linked to a second study, of T cells expressing NK-cell markers.

Specimen: CD4+ T cells sorted from blood. These receptors came from a woman aged 18 to 35 in good health.

The chain links TRBV10-3 to TRBJ1-3; maybe TRBD1 (5 bases). The CDR3 extends over 14 amino acids. V was cut by 7 bases and J by 0 bases, with 10 bases left in between. Looked up from germline, CDR1 is ENHRY and CDR2 is SYGVKD. As DNA, the CDR3 is TGTGCCATCAAGCAGGGTCTCTCTGGAAACACCATATATTTT. This encodes CAIKQGLSGNTIYF.

V is TRBV10-1 and J is TRBJ2-5; D is uncertain. Germline CDR1 WNHNN, CDR2 SYGVQD (reference sequence). The ends were cut back, 0 bases at V and 5 bases at J, with 16 bases in the middle. The CDR3 is made up of 16 amino acids. Written as DNA, the CDR3 is TGCGCCAGCAGTGAGTCTCGGAGAATCTTGGGGGAGACCCAGTACTTC. Its translation: CASSESRRILGETQYF.